In its sample, the clone carrying this T cell receptor (beta chain) was seen a few times. These data originate in a study of CD8+ T cells in alopecia areata. Stated treatment: oral pan-JAK inhibitor, 5-10 mg twice daily. Extraction and reverse transcription of RNA yielded cDNA as the sequencing template. Assay: immunoSEQ multiplex PCR; the TCRdb copy retains only in-frame clones and omits some. The sample holds 150,000 to 200,000 clones, roughly 60% seen once. Trimming took 3 bases from V and 6 from J, leaving 15 bases between them. Looked up from germline, CDR1 is SQVTM and CDR2 is ANQGSEA. The CDR3 has 13 amino acids.

Material: CD4+ T cells sorted from blood, obtained at approximately week 60, from a patient treated with tofacitinib. The origin of this receptor is a human donor with alopecia areata. The V call is TRBV29-1, the J call TRBJ2-7; D gene ambiguous. CDR3 DNA sequence: TGCAGCGTTGAGGGCCGAGGAGTGTCCGAGCAGTACTTC. This translates into CSVEGRGVSEQYF.